This passage covers 29 T cell receptor beta chains from one sample sequenced in a study of shared clonotypes between healthy human individuals. Using immunoSEQ multiplex PCR, the repertoire was profiled, and TCRdb retains in-frame clones only, with some absent. The data contain approximately 510,000 clones, approximately 85% of them seen just once; the ten biggest clones take up 13%. Specimen: PBMCs. Receptors were obtained from a woman in her thirties or forties in good health. Some clones in this sample may be carry-over from other donors' samples.

J is TRBJ2-7 and V is TRBV9; D is unclear. The V end lost 3 bases, the J end lost 5 bases, and 12 bases lay between the germline ends. In germline, CDR1 is SGDLS, CDR2 YYNGEE. CDR3 length: 13 amino acids. The CDR3 nucleotides read TGTGCCAGCAGCGCAAACCTTAGGGACGAGCAGTACTTC. Translated, it gives CASSANLRDEQYF.

The chain is built from TRBV7-7 and TRBJ2-5; 7 positions match TRBD2. J was trimmed by 5 bases and V by 1 base; bases with no gene match: 7. This CDR3 is 15 amino acids long. The germline gives CDR1 SSHAT, CDR2 FNYEAQ (reference sequence). Written as DNA, the CDR3 is TGTGCCAGCAGCTTAGAGAGGGTCGGGGGGGAGACCCAGTACTTC. As protein: CASSLERVGGETQYF.

This chain joins TRBV7-2 and TRBJ1-1, with a weak D call TRBD1 (5 bases). Germline-derived CDR1 and CDR2 are SGHTA and FQGNSA. The CDR3 contains 16 residues. V gave up 2 bases and J gave up 1 base, with 14 bases separating them. The CDR3 sequence is CASSLTRVVGNTEAFF. CDR3 in DNA: TGTGCCAGCAGCTTAACCAGGGTGGTTGGGAACACTGAAGCTTTCTTT.

The chain carries TRBV28 and TRBJ2-7; D tentatively reads TRBD1 or TRBD2 (6 bases each). The CDR3 sequence is 14 residues long. Germline V gene data show CDR1 as MDHEN and CDR2 as SYDVKM. Trimming pared 5 bases from V and 5 bases from J, leaving 16 bases between. CDR3 sequence: CASSNWGATNEQYF. The CDR3 DNA follows: TGTGCCAGCAGTAACTGGGGGGCCACTAACGAGCAGTACTTC.

This clone has more than one count but fewer than ten. Other nucleotide sequences in the sample specify the same CDR3. The rearrangement joins TRBV28 to TRBJ1-5; D gene uncertain. The CDR3 sequence is 12 residues long. Germline values: CDR1 MDHEN, CDR2 SYDVKM. V lost 3 bases, J lost 7 bases, and 7 bases lay in between. The CDR3, as DNA: TGTGCCAGCAGTTTTTCGGGGCAGCCCCAGCATTTT. Amino acids: CASSFSGQPQHF.

Only a few counts were recorded for this clone. This rearrangement joins TRBV6-5 to TRBJ2-1; no definite D call. V lost 0 bases and J lost 9, with 15 bases in between. From germline, CDR1 is MNHEY and CDR2 SVGAGI. There are 15 residues in the CDR3. The CDR3, as DNA: TGTGCCAGCAGTTACTCGGGCGTACTTGTCTCTGAGCAGTTCTTC. Protein product: CASSYSGVLVSEQFF.

This clone has a count of ten or more. V usage is TRBV30 and J usage is TRBJ1-1, with D possibly being TRBD1 (6 bases). In germline, CDR1 is GTSNPN, CDR2 SVGIG (reference sequence). With 5 bases removed from V and 4 bases from J, the gap between germline ends came to 14 bases. The CDR3 loop spans 13 amino acids. The CDR3 DNA follows: TGTGCCTGGGCCGTCGGGGGGGCCACTGAAGCTTTCTTT. It codes for CAWAVGGATEAFF. Full variable domain (outside the CDR3, taken from reference TRBV30 and TRBJ1-1): SQTIHQWPATLVQPVGSPLSLECTVEGTSNPNLYWYRQAAGRGLQLLFYSVGIGQISSEVPQNLSASRPQDRQFILSSKKLLLSDSGFYLCAWAVGGATEAFFGQGTRLTVV.

V is TRBV7-9 and J is TRBJ1-4, with a possible D match to TRBD1 (6 bases). The ends were cut back, 5 bases at V and 1 base at J, with 8 bases in the middle. CDR3 length: 14 residues. Germline values: CDR1 SEHNR, CDR2 FQNEAQ (reference sequence). CDR3 sequence (DNA): TGTGCCAGCAGCCGGGACATAACTAATGAAAAACTGTTTTTT. Its translation is CASSRDITNEKLFF.

This chain uses TRBV11-1 with TRBJ1-5; D unclear. Germline CDR1 SGHAT, CDR2 FQDESV (reference sequence). CDR3 length: 15 amino acids. Trimming removed 5 bases from V and 9 bases from J, with 20 bases in between. The CDR3 DNA sequence: TGTGCCAGCAGCCCCAAGGACCCAAAGAGGCGGCCCCAGCATTTT. Residues: CASSPKDPKRRPQHF.

This chain links TRBV5-6 with TRBJ2-5; D may be TRBD2 (6 bases). Deletions cut 4 bases from V and 2 bases from J, with 15 bases between. Germline V lookup: CDR1 SGHDT, CDR2 YYEEEE. The CDR3 runs to 15 residues. In nucleotides, the CDR3 is TGTGCCAGCAGCGGTAATGTAGCGGATCAAGAGACCCAGTACTTC. Its translation: CASSGNVADQETQYF.

V is TRBV5-4 and J is TRBJ2-1; 7 bases fit TRBD1. Looked up from germline, CDR1 is SGHNT and CDR2 is YYREEE (reference sequence). J gave up 6 bases and V 4 bases, and 7 bases lay outside the gene matches. The CDR3 contains 14 residues. The CDR3 coding sequence is TGTGCCAGCAGCCAGACAGGGCGAGGCAATGAGCAGTTCTTC. Its translation: CASSQTGRGNEQFF.

V usage is TRBV5-4 and J usage is TRBJ2-5, with D perhaps matching TRBD1 or TRBD2 (6 bases each). With 4 bases removed from V and 4 bases from J, the gap between germline ends came to 17 bases. This CDR3 region has 15 residues. Germline V CDR1 and CDR2: SGHNT, YYREEE (reference sequence). For the CDR3, the DNA is TGTGCCAGCAGCCCCTGGGGGGCTGGAGGAGAGACCCAGTACTTC. As protein: CASSPWGAGGETQYF.

This chain joins TRBV28 and TRBJ2-5; D gene unclear. The J call may be incorrect, as the DNA end agrees better with TRBJ2-7. The germline V gene has CDR1 MDHEN and CDR2 SYDVKM. This CDR3 spans 15 amino acids. The DNA for the CDR3 is TGTGCCAGCAACTCGATCGGCATCGGATCCTACGAGCAGTACTTC. It specifies CASNSIGIGSYEQYF.

The chain couples TRBV7-3 to TRBJ2-1, with TRBD2 matching over 10 bases. Germline assignment: CDR1 SGHTA and CDR2 FQGTGA. The junction had 11 bases not matched to a gene; V was cut back by 5 bases and J by 10 bases. The CDR3 has 15 residues. CDR3 region: CASSPGIAGGREQFF. The CDR3 DNA is TGTGCCAGCAGCCCCGGTATAGCGGGAGGCCGGGAGCAGTTCTTC.

This clone occurred a few times. J is TRBJ2-4 and V is TRBV7-2; no reliable D call. With 5 bases removed from V and 0 bases from J, the gap between germline ends came to 8 bases. The CDR3 runs to 14 residues. Looked up from germline, CDR1 is SGHTA and CDR2 is FQGNSA. The CDR3 loop reads CASSLYEAKNIQYF. CDR3 in DNA: TGTGCCAGCAGCCTATATGAAGCCAAAAACATTCAGTACTTC.

The V and J genes are TRBV5-6 and TRBJ2-5; the match to TRBD1 covers 10 bases. Germline V gives CDR1 SGHDT, CDR2 YYEEEE. Trimming at V came to 0 bases and at J to 4 bases, leaving 6 bases not matched to a gene. The CDR3 sequence is 16 residues long. In nucleotides, the CDR3 is TGTGCCAGCAGCTTGGTTGTGACAGGGGGCCGAGAGACCCAGTACTTC. As protein: CASSLVVTGGRETQYF.

This chain connects TRBV7-2 to TRBJ1-4; D uncertain. The CDR3 has 15 residues. Per germline, CDR1 SGHTA and CDR2 FQGNSA. V dropped 3 bases and J dropped 0 bases, with 8 bases sitting between them. The CDR3 protein is CASSLGLSTNEKLFF. The CDR3 DNA is TGTGCCAGCAGCTTGGGCCTATCAACTAATGAAAAACTGTTTTTT.

This clone has a handful of counts. The chain couples TRBV9 to TRBJ1-5; possibly TRBD1 for D (5 bases). The length of the CDR3 is 19 residues. CDR1 and CDR2 (germline): SGDLS, YYNGEE. Trimming took 1 base from V and 7 from J, leaving 27 bases between them. The CDR3 DNA reads as TGTGCCAGCAGCGTACGGGAGGCGGGGAGGGTAGCGAGGGGACAGCCCCAGCATTTT. Amino acids: CASSVREAGRVARGQPQHF.

This chain links TRBV5-4 with TRBJ1-4; D is possibly TRBD1 (5 bases). Trimming cost V 5 bases and J 5 bases, with 19 bases left between them. This CDR3 has 16 residues. The V gene's germline CDR1 is SGHNT and CDR2 YYREEE (reference sequence). CDR3: CASSPTPGRLNEKLFF. The CDR3 nucleotides are TGTGCCAGCAGTCCGACACCGGGACGGCTAAATGAAAAACTGTTTTTT.

This chain links TRBV6-5 with TRBJ2-3; 7 bases map to TRBD1. Losses at the gene ends were 0 bases for V and 1 base for J; bases not matched to a gene: 4. The germline gives CDR1 MNHEY, CDR2 SVGAGI. CDR3 size: 16 residues. This CDR3 reads CASSYSTGWGTDTQYF. The CDR3 DNA follows: TGTGCCAGCAGTTACTCGACAGGGTGGGGCACAGATACGCAGTATTTT.

Written as DNA, the CDR3 is TGCAGCGTTTCCGACCAGCAGACTGGATCCTACGAGCAGTACTTC. This gives the protein CSVSDQQTGSYEQYF. The J gene is TRBJ2-7, the V gene TRBV29-1; D call uncertain. V lost 5 bases, J lost 1 base, and 18 bases lay in between. Germline CDR1 is SQVTM and CDR2 is ANQGSEA. The CDR3 totals 15 residues.

This chain connects TRBV5-1 to TRBJ2-4; 11 bases are shared with TRBD2. This CDR3 is built from 16 residues. The V gene's germline CDR1 is SGHRS and CDR2 YFSETQ. After removal of 5 bases from V and 8 bases from J, the junction contained 12 bases not matched to a gene. In DNA, the CDR3 is TGCGCCAGCAGACCAGGACTAGCGGGCCGAGGGTACATTCAGTACTTC. Protein product: CASRPGLAGRGYIQYF.

J is TRBJ2-7 and V is TRBV9; 9 nucleotides match TRBD1. In germline, CDR1 is SGDLS, CDR2 YYNGEE. V shed 3 bases, J shed 3 bases, and the junction held 7 bases outside the gene matches. CDR3 length equals 15 residues. Here the CDR3 reads CASSAGDRAYYEQYF. CDR3 nucleotide sequence: TGTGCCAGCAGCGCGGGGGACAGGGCGTACTACGAGCAGTACTTC.

This chain connects TRBV30 to TRBJ2-7; 13 bases align to TRBD2. Germline CDR1 reads GTSNPN; CDR2 reads SVGIG (reference sequence). V lost 4 bases, J lost 2 bases, and 5 bases stayed unmatched. This CDR3 spans 15 amino acids. CDR3: CAWITGTSGTYEQYF. The CDR3 DNA reads TGTGCCTGGATCACCGGGACTAGCGGGACCTACGAGCAGTACTTC. The whole variable domain, filled in from reference TRBV30 and TRBJ2-7, reads SQTIHQWPATLVQPVGSPLSLECTVEGTSNPNLYWYRQAAGRGLQLLFYSVGIGQISSEVPQNLSASRPQDRQFILSSKKLLLSDSGFYLCAWITGTSGTYEQYFGPGTRLTVT.

The chain recombines TRBV6-5 with TRBJ2-7; 8 bases match TRBD1. V was pared by 6 bases and J by 3 bases, with 7 bases of the junction left unmatched. The CDR3 is made up of 14 amino acids. Germline V gene data show CDR1 as MNHEY and CDR2 as SVGAGI. The CDR3 is CASRDRVFGYEQYF. The CDR3 coding sequence is TGTGCCAGCAGGGACAGGGTATTTGGCTACGAGCAGTACTTC.

The chain links TRBV7-3 to TRBJ2-2, with 7 bases matching TRBD2. The CDR3 runs to 16 residues. J gave up 1 base and V 2 bases, and 4 bases lay outside the gene matches. Looked up from germline, CDR1 is SGHTA and CDR2 is FQGTGA. The CDR3 DNA reads TGTGCCAGCAGCTTATGGGCGGGAGAGAACACCGGGGAGCTGTTTTTT. The encoded protein is CASSLWAGENTGELFF.

V is TRBV2 and J is TRBJ2-1, with D possibly matching TRBD1 (7 bases). V shed 9 bases and J shed 4 bases, with 19 bases lying between them. The CDR3 totals 15 residues. Germline V lookup: CDR1 SNHLY, CDR2 FYNNEI. CDR3 residues: CARRQGGGFYNEQFF. As DNA, the CDR3 is TGTGCCAGAAGACAGGGAGGCGGTTTTTACAATGAGCAGTTCTTC.

The V gene is TRBV28, the J gene TRBJ1-1; 10 nucleotides line up with TRBD1. Germline CDR1 MDHEN, CDR2 SYDVKM. The trim removed 0 bases at V and 5 bases at J, leaving 3 bases unmatched. The CDR3 consists of 15 residues. CDR3 nucleotides: TGTGCCAGCAGTTTATGGGCGGACAGGGGGACTGAAGCTTTCTTT. Its protein product is CASSLWADRGTEAFF. The full variable domain, completed using reference TRBV28 and TRBJ1-1, is DVKVTQSSRYLVKRTGEKVFLECVQDMDHENMFWYRQDPGLGLRLIYFSYDVKMKEKGDIPEGYSVSREKKERFSLILESASTNQTSMYLCASSLWADRGTEAFFGQGTRLTVV.

The rearrangement joins TRBV10-3 to TRBJ1-1; D gene unclear. The CDR3 runs to 14 residues. V was trimmed by 10 bases and J by 1 base, leaving 16 bases between them. Germline CDR1 is ENHRY and CDR2 is SYGVKD. CDR3 sequence reads: CATRRESTNTEAFF. The CDR3 DNA sequence: TGTGCCACCCGAAGGGAATCCACGAACACTGAAGCTTTCTTT.